The 30 T cell receptor beta chains below were found in one sample sequenced in a study of blood T cells in healthy people across ages. The second PCR ran roughly 6 to 11 cycles with a sample-barcoded 5' primer and J-beta primers. TCRdb independently ran MiXCR on the 5' RACE reads; one entry per CDR3 protein. The table has 800,000 to 900,000 distinct CDR3 sequences, about 62% seen once. The material sequenced was blood. These receptors all come from a young man in good health.

V and J are TRBV20-1 and TRBJ2-4; 9 bases map to TRBD2. TRBJ2-7 matches the DNA end more closely, so the J call is doubtful. The CDR3 has 13 residues. The germline CDR1 and CDR2 sequences are DFQATT and SNEGSKA (reference sequence). CDR3 nucleotide sequence: TGCAGTGCTAGTGCCCGACTAGCGGCCGAGCAGTACTTC. It specifies CSASARLAAEQYF.

CDR3 in DNA: TGCAGCGTCATGGACAGGGATAGCAATCAGCCCCAGCATTTT. Protein sequence: CSVMDRDSNQPQHF. This rearrangement joins TRBV29-1 to TRBJ1-5, with TRBD1 matching over 8 bases. Losses at the gene ends were 6 bases for V and 0 bases for J; bases not matched to a gene: 4. The CDR3 loop spans 14 amino acids. Germline CDR1 and CDR2: SQVTM and ANQGSEA.

This clonotype was detected only a few times. The V call is TRBV7-9, the J call TRBJ1-6; TRBD1 aligns across 9 bases. This CDR3 has 16 amino acids. Germline V gene lookup returns CDR1 SEHNR and CDR2 FQNEAQ (reference sequence). Trimming at V came to 0 bases and at J to 6 bases, leaving 3 bases not matched to a gene. The CDR3 protein is CASSLAGTGFNSPLHF. The CDR3 DNA reads as TGTGCCAGCAGCTTAGCTGGGACAGGGTTTAATTCACCCCTCCACTTT. The full variable domain, its missing parts supplied by reference TRBV7-9 and TRBJ1-6, is DTGVSQNPRHKITKRGQNVTFRCDPISEHNRLYWYRQTLGQGPEFLTYFQNEAQLEKSRLLSDRFSAERPKGSFSTLEIQRTEQGDSAMYLCASSLAGTGFNSPLHFGNGTRLTVT.

This chain links TRBV7-8 with TRBJ2-3; tentatively, D is TRBD2 (5 bases). This CDR3 region has 13 residues. The V gene lost 6 bases and the J gene lost 3 bases, with 10 bases spanning the gap. Germline-derived CDR1 and CDR2 are SGHVS and FQNEAQ. As DNA, the CDR3 is TGTGCCAGCAGGTTCTCGGGAACAGATACGCAGTATTTT. Translating it yields CASRFSGTDTQYF.

The chain has TRBV9 and TRBJ2-1; D is perhaps TRBD2 (7 bases). CDR1 SGDLS and CDR2 YYNGEE come from the germline V gene. The CDR3 runs to 15 residues. V lost 0 bases and J lost 6, with 13 bases in between. The CDR3 region is CASSVVGGGLNEQFF. CDR3 in DNA: TGTGCCAGCAGCGTAGTGGGGGGGGGCCTCAATGAGCAGTTCTTC.

This clonotype has only a few counts. The chain has TRBV5-1 and TRBJ2-1, with 7 bases matching TRBD2. The germline V gene has CDR1 SGHRS and CDR2 YFSETQ. After removal of 3 bases from V and 6 bases from J, the junction contained 9 bases not matched to a gene. CDR3 length equals 15 residues. CDR3 coding DNA: TGCGCCAGCAGCTCTTCTAGCGGCGAGTGCAATGAGCAGTTCTTC. It specifies CASSSSSGECNEQFF.

This clonotype has just a few counts. This chain joins TRBV12-3 or TRBV12-4 and TRBJ2-5; 10 bases are shared with TRBD2. The end of the DNA fits TRBJ2-7 better, so the J call may be wrong. This CDR3 region has 14 residues. The CDR3 DNA reads as TGTGCCAGCAGTCTTAGCGGGGGGTGGAACGAGCAGTACTTC. This gives the protein CASSLSGGWNEQYF.

The rearrangement links TRBV7-2 to TRBJ2-1; D perhaps matches TRBD2 (7 bases). V lost 5 bases and J 4 bases, leaving 30 bases between the germline ends. CDR3 size: 20 residues. Germline loops: CDR1 SGHTA, CDR2 FQGNSA. The CDR3 loop is CASSRPGEGGKVMEYNEQFF. The CDR3 DNA reads as TGTGCCAGCAGCCGACCAGGGGAGGGGGGGAAGGTAATGGAGTACAATGAGCAGTTCTTC.

As to this clonotype: It is unclear where the CDR3 begins or ends on the DNA, so no DNA is shown, and the CDR3 is as TCRdb lists it. This chain links TRBV12-3 or TRBV12-4 with TRBJ2-2; TRBD1 is the table's D call and was not checked against the DNA. The CDR3 numbers 24 amino acids, ends counted. This chain's CDR3 is CASSPSGGSTDTQYFAQAPGELFF.

This rearrangement joins TRBV6-2 or TRBV6-3 to TRBJ1-5; D remains unclear. The CDR3 runs to 15 residues. The ends were cut back, 7 bases at V and 0 bases at J, with 13 bases in the middle. Per the germline V gene, CDR1 is MNHEY and CDR2 is SVGEGT. The CDR3 nucleotides are TGTGCCAGCACCATCGGGATTTATAGCAATCAGCCCCAGCATTTT. Translating it yields CASTIGIYSNQPQHF.

This clonotype was observed once. In DNA, the CDR3 is TGTGCCAGCAGTTTGCCAGGACTAGCGGTCTACAATGAGCAGTTCTTC. Translating it yields CASSLPGLAVYNEQFF. V and J are TRBV28 and TRBJ2-1; the match to TRBD2 covers 10 bases. Germline CDR1 and CDR2: MDHEN and SYDVKM. This CDR3 contains 16 residues. V was pared by 3 bases and J by 3 bases, with 5 bases of the junction left unmatched.

The V call is TRBV20-1, the J call TRBJ2-1; D uncertain. The CDR3 loop spans 11 amino acids. Germline CDR1 DFQATT, CDR2 SNEGSKA (reference sequence). The germline V and J ends were trimmed by 0 bases and 8 bases, with 5 bases remaining between them. CDR3 residues: CSARERDEQFF. Here the CDR3 DNA reads TGCAGTGCTAGAGAAAGGGATGAGCAGTTCTTC.

Ten or more counts support this clonotype. The rearrangement joins TRBV7-2 to TRBJ2-1, with D possibly being TRBD1 (5 bases). Trimming left V 5 bases short and J 8 bases short, with 19 bases between. The CDR3 consists of 15 residues. Germline-derived CDR1 and CDR2 are SGHTA and FQGNSA. The CDR3: CASSPSGMYGDEQFF. CDR3 nucleotides: TGTGCCAGCAGCCCTTCAGGGATGTATGGCGATGAGCAGTTCTTC.

V usage is TRBV6-5 and J usage is TRBJ2-5; 7 bases fit TRBD2. This CDR3 has 18 amino acids. With V trimmed by 0 bases and J by 3 bases, 13 bases remained unmatched. From germline, CDR1 is MNHEY and CDR2 SVGAGI. The CDR3 bases are TGTGCCAGCAGTTACTCATCTAGCGGTACCGGGACTAAAGAGACCCAGTACTTC. Protein sequence: CASSYSSSGTGTKETQYF.

Note on this clonotype: One junction end disagrees with the germline gene, perhaps due to a read error. This chain uses TRBV9 with TRBJ2-3; D gene unclear. CDR1 and CDR2 (germline): SGDLS, YYNGEE. The CDR3 spans 15 residues. The CDR3 loop reads CASTVGPKESDTQYF. In nucleotides, the CDR3 is TGTGCCAGCACCGTAGGGCCTAAAGAGTCGGATACGCAGTATTTT.

The chain carries TRBV11-2 and TRBJ2-5, with a weak D call TRBD1 (5 bases). The CDR3 totals 17 residues. The ends were cut back, 1 base at V and 2 bases at J, with 17 bases in the middle. CDR1 and CDR2 from the germline V gene are SGHAT and FQNNGV. The CDR3 DNA is TGTGCCAGCAGCTTAGGGGGTGCAGGGTCCGTACAAGAGACCCAGTACTTC. Protein product: CASSLGGAGSVQETQYF.

The chain has TRBV9 and TRBJ1-2; no clear D. The CDR3 length is 16 residues. Deletions cut 0 bases from V and 3 bases from J, with 15 bases between. Germline V gene lookup returns CDR1 SGDLS and CDR2 YYNGEE. The DNA of the CDR3 is TGTGCCAGCAGCGTAGGGCTGGAGGTAGTCGACTATGGCTACACCTTC. It translates to CASSVGLEVVDYGYTF.

The table lists this clonotype with many counts. The gene calls are TRBV2 and TRBJ1-6; D unresolved. V was pared by 6 bases and J by 6 bases, with 3 bases between. This CDR3 is built from 11 residues. Germline CDR1 is SNHLY and CDR2 is FYNNEI. CDR3 sequence: CASSGNSPLHF. The CDR3 DNA is TGTGCCAGCAGCGGTAATTCACCCCTCCACTTT.

This sequence joins TRBV4-1 and TRBJ2-2; D unresolved. CDR1 is MGHRA, CDR2 YSYEKL, per germline. The CDR3 spans 13 residues. Between the trimmed V and J ends, which lost 4 bases and 7 bases, there was a span of 10 bases. DNA of the CDR3: TGCGCCAGCAGCCCCCACGGGCTCGGGGAGCTGTTTTTT. Residues: CASSPHGLGELFF.

The rearrangement joins TRBV29-1 to TRBJ2-5; no clear D gene. This CDR3 region has 12 residues. Germline V gives CDR1 SQVTM, CDR2 ANQGSEA. The V end was cut by 1 base, the J end by 7 bases, with 10 bases between. CDR3 sequence (DNA): TGCAGCGTTGAAGGTCTCGAAGGGACCCAGTACTTC. It codes for CSVEGLEGTQYF.

The chain employs TRBV27 and TRBJ2-7; TRBD1 agrees at 11 bases. The ends lost 5 bases at V and 6 bases at J; junction bases unmatched: 15. The CDR3 extends over 17 amino acids. CDR1 is MNHEY, CDR2 SMNVEV, per germline (reference sequence). The chain's CDR3 is CASSPPSMDRGPREQYF. As DNA, the CDR3 is TGTGCCAGCAGTCCGCCATCCATGGACAGGGGGCCGCGCGAGCAGTACTTC.

This sequence joins TRBV7-9 and TRBJ2-3, with 10 bases aligning to TRBD1. Germline CDR1 SEHNR, CDR2 FQNEAQ (reference sequence). J was trimmed by 4 bases and V by 5 bases; bases with no gene match: 9. The CDR3 spans 16 residues. DNA for the CDR3: TGTGCCAGCAGCCCCATTCCGGGGACAGGGGCAGATACGCAGTATTTT. It translates to CASSPIPGTGADTQYF.

The chain is built from TRBV28 and TRBJ1-2; no definite D call. The ends were cut back, 2 bases at V and 3 bases at J, with 13 bases in the middle. The V gene's germline CDR1 is MDHEN and CDR2 SYDVKM. The CDR3 runs 15 residues. Here the CDR3 reads CASSLGVPGYYGYTF. CDR3 bases: TGTGCCAGCAGTTTAGGAGTGCCGGGGTACTATGGCTACACCTTC.

The J gene is TRBJ1-1, the V gene TRBV7-9; possible D gene TRBD1, 5 bases. The CDR3 is 14 residues long. CDR1 SEHNR and CDR2 FQNEAQ come from the germline V gene (reference sequence). Between the trimmed V and J ends, which lost 6 bases and 1 base, there was a span of 12 bases. The CDR3 is CASSKRGENTEAFF. The CDR3 DNA is TGTGCCAGCAGTAAACGGGGGGAGAACACTGAAGCTTTCTTT.

The chain couples TRBV27 to TRBJ2-2, with a weak D call TRBD1 (5 bases). Trimming cost V 0 bases and J 5 bases, with 10 bases left between them. The CDR3 is made up of 15 amino acids. Germline CDR1 MNHEY, CDR2 SMNVEV (reference sequence). The CDR3 DNA reads as TGTGCCAGCAGTTTATCGATGACAGAAACCGGGGAGCTGTTTTTT. It yields the protein CASSLSMTETGELFF.

This clonotype turned up a few times. This rearrangement joins TRBV29-1 to TRBJ2-5, with 12 nucleotides matching TRBD2. The CDR3 is 14 amino acids. Germline CDR1 and CDR2: SQVTM and ANQGSEA. The J segment lost 11 bases and the V segment lost 7 bases, leaving 14 bases of the junction unmatched. The CDR3 is CSARLAGETGEQYF. The CDR3 coding sequence is TGCAGCGCCCGACTAGCGGGGGAAACGGGGGAGCAGTACTTC.

For the CDR3, the DNA is TGCAGCGTTAAGACAGGGACAGGCAATGAGCAGTTCTTC. Translated, it gives CSVKTGTGNEQFF. This chain joins TRBV29-1 and TRBJ2-1, with TRBD1 matching 8 bases. V lost 5 bases and J lost 6; bases outside the gene matches: 6. This CDR3 has 13 residues. CDR1 and CDR2 from the germline V gene are SQVTM and ANQGSEA.

This clonotype has a handful of counts. In DNA, the CDR3 is TGCGCCAGCAGCCAAGGGGAGCATATAGGAGAGACCCAGTACTTC. This translates into CASSQGEHIGETQYF. This sequence joins TRBV4-1 and TRBJ2-7; D might be TRBD2 (5 bases). The DNA end lines up better with TRBJ2-5; the J call may be wrong. Per germline, CDR1 MGHRA and CDR2 YSYEKL. The CDR3 totals 15 residues.

This clonotype showed up just a few times. The chain combines TRBV7-2 with TRBJ1-4; D possibly corresponds to TRBD1 (6 bases). V shed 3 bases and J shed 8 bases, with 16 bases lying between them. This CDR3 spans 15 amino acids. Germline-derived CDR1 and CDR2 are SGHTA and FQGNSA. The CDR3 DNA is TGTGCCAGCAGCTTTAACAGGGCACGGGGCGAAAAACTGTTTTTT. Its protein is CASSFNRARGEKLFF.

This clonotype has more than one count but fewer than ten. V usage is TRBV3-1 and J usage is TRBJ2-7, with D tentatively TRBD1 (6 bases). The V gene's germline CDR1 is LGHDT and CDR2 YNNKEL (reference sequence). This CDR3 has 15 amino acids. Trimming removed 3 bases from V and 1 base from J, with 13 bases in between. The CDR3 DNA reads TGTGCCAGCAGCCAGGGTTGGACAGTTTCCTACGAGCAGTACTTC. Encoded protein: CASSQGWTVSYEQYF.